The subject of this entry is one T cell receptor beta chain. Its specificity is unknown. The data are from a study of T-cell memory formation after mild COVID-19. Turning to the study itself: TCR clustering was largely donor specific.

TCRdb independently ran MiXCR on the 5' RACE reads; one entry per CDR3 protein. The sample holds about 210,000 distinct CDR3 sequences, about 10% seen once. Germline CDR1 is MDHEN and CDR2 is SYDVKM. The CDR3 consists of 16 residues. V dropped 8 bases and J dropped 3; count of bases not matched to a gene: 11. Study-level points and caveats: Researchers report contracting CD4+ clones mostly in CM and EM, with CD8+ clones in EMRA. A second wave of clones peaked on day 37, and their SARS-CoV-2 specificity went unconfirmed. A subset of responding clones appeared in pre-infection memory, suggesting cross-reactive memory joined.

The sequenced material came from PBMCs or a T cell subset sorted from them (not recorded which). The receptor was isolated from a man younger than 35 who had mild COVID-19 (a few samples of this study predate the infection). Cell type and time point are not known. V usage is TRBV28 and J usage is TRBJ2-5; TRBD2 matches at 11 bases. The CDR3 coding sequence is TGTGCCAGCGGCCTACTAGCGGGGGTCTATAAAGAGACCCAGTACTTC. It yields the protein CASGLLAGVYKETQYF.